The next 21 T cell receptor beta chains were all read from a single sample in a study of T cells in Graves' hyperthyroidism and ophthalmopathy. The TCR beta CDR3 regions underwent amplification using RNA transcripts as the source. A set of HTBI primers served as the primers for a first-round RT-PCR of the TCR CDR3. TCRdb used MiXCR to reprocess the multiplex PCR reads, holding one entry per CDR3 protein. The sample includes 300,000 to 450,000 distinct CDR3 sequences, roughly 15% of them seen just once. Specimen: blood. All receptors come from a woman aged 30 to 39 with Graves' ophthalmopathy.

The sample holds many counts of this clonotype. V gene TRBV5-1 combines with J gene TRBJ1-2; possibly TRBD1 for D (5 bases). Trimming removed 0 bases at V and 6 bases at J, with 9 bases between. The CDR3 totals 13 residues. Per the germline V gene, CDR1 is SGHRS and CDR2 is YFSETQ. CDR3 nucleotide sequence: TGCGCCAGCAGCTTGGAGGGGTTCGATGGCTACACCTTC. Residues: CASSLEGFDGYTF.

The CDR3 loop reads CSARSGDDEGNGYTF. CDR3 bases: TGCAGTGCCAGATCAGGGGATGACGAGGGTAATGGCTACACCTTC. The chain recombines TRBV20-1 with TRBJ1-2; a weak D match, TRBD1 (6 bases). Trimming took 6 bases from V and 6 from J, leaving 23 bases between them. Germline V gene data show CDR1 as DFQATT and CDR2 as SNEGSKA (reference sequence). CDR3 length equals 15 residues.

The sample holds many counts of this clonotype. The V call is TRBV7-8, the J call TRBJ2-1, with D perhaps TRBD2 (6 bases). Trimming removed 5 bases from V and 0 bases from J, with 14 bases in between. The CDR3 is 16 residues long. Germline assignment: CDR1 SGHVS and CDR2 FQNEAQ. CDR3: CASSPRRDFSYNEQFF. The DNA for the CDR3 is TGTGCCAGCAGCCCCCGCCGGGACTTCTCCTACAATGAGCAGTTCTTC.

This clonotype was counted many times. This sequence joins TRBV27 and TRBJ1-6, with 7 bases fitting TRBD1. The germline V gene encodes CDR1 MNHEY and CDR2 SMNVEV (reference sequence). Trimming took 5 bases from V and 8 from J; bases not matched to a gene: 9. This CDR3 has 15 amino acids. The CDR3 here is CASSRTGPQYSPLHF. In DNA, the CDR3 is TGTGCCAGCAGTCGGACAGGACCCCAGTATTCACCCCTCCACTTT.

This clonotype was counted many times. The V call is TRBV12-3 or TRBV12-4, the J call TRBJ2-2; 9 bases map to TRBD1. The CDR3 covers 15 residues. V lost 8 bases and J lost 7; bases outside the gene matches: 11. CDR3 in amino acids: CASAILQGAHGELFF. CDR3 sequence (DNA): TGTGCCAGCGCTATACTACAGGGGGCTCACGGGGAGCTGTTTTTT.

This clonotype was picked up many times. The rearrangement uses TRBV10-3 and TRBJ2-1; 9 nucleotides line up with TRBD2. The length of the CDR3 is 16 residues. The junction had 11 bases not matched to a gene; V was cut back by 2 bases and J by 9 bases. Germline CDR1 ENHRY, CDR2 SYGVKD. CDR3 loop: CAISESGGGADFEQFF. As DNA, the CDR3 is TGTGCCATCAGTGAGAGTGGCGGGGGGGCCGACTTTGAGCAGTTCTTC.

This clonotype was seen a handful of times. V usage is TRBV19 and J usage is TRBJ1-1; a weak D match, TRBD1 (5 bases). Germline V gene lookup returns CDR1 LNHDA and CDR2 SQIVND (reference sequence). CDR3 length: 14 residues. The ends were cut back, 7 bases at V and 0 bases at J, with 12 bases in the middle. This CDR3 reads CASTPGGVNTEAFF. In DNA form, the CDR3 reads TGTGCCAGTACCCCGGGGGGGGTGAACACTGAAGCTTTCTTT.

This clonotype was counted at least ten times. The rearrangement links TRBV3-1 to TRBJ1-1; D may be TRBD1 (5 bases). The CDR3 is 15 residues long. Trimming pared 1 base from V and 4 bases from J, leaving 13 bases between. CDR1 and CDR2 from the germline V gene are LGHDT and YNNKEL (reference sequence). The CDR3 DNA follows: TGTGCCAGCAGCCAAGTGACGGGGGAGGGCACTGAAGCTTTCTTT. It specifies CASSQVTGEGTEAFF.

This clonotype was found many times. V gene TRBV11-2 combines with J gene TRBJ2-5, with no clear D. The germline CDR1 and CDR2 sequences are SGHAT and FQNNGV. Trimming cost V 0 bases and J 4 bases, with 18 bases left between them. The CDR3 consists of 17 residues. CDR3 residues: CASSLDYGIRLRETQYF. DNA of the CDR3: TGTGCCAGCAGCTTAGATTATGGTATTAGACTGAGAGAGACCCAGTACTTC.

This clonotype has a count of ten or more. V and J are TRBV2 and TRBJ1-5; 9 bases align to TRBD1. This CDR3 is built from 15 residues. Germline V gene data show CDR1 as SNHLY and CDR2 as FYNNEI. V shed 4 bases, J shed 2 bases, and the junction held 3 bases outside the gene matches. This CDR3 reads CASSGGQGRNQPQHF. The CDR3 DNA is TGTGCCAGCAGTGGGGGACAGGGACGCAATCAGCCCCAGCATTTT.

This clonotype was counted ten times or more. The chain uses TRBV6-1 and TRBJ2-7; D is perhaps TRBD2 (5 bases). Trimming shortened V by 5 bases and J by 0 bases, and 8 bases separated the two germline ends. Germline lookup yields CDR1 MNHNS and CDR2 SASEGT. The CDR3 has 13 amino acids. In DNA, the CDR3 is TGTGCCAGCAGTTACGGGATCTCCTACGAGCAGTACTTC. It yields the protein CASSYGISYEQYF.

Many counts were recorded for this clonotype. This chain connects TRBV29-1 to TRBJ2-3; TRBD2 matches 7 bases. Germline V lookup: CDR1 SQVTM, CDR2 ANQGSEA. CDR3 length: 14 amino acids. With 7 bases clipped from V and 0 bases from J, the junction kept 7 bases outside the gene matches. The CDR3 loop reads CSDKRGPSTDTQYF. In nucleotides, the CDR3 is TGCAGCGATAAGCGGGGACCCAGCACAGATACGCAGTATTTT.

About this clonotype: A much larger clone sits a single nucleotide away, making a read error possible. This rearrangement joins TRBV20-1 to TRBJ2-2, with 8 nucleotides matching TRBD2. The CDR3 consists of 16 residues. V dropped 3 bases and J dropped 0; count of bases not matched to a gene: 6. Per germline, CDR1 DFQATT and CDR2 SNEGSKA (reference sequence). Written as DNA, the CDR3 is TGCAGTGCTAGCCCCCCGGGACTAGCGAACACCGGGGAGCTGTTTTTT. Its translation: CSASPPGLANTGELFF.

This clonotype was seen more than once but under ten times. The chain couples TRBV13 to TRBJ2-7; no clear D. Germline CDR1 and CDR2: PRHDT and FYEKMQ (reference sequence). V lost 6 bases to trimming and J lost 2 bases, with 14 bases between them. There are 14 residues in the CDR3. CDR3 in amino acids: CASSYSGRPYEQYF. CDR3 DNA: TGTGCCAGCAGTTACTCGGGCAGGCCCTACGAGCAGTACTTC.

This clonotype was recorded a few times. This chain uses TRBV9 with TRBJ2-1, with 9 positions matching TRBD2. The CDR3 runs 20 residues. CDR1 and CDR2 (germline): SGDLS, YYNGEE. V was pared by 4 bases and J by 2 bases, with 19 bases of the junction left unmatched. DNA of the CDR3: TGTGCCAGCAGCACCCGAGCTGTGCTAGCGGGGATTCCCACCTACAATGAGCAGTTCTTC. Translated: CASSTRAVLAGIPTYNEQFF.

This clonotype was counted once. The CDR3 loop reads CASSLDTGGPDTQYF. CDR3 nucleotide sequence: TGTGCCAGCAGCTTAGATACCGGGGGCCCAGATACGCAGTATTTT. The chain has TRBV7-3 and TRBJ2-3; TRBD1 or TRBD2 may be the D gene (6 bases each). CDR3 size: 15 residues. The V end was cut by 2 bases, the J end by 4 bases, with 13 bases between. The germline V gene encodes CDR1 SGHTA and CDR2 FQGTGA.

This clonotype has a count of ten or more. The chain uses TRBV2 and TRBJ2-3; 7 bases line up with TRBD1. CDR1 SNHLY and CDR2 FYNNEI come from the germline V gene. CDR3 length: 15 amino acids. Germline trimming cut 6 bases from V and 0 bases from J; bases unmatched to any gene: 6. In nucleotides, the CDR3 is TGTGCCAGCAGAGGGGGCTGGTCTAGCACAGATACGCAGTATTTT. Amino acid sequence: CASRGGWSSTDTQYF.

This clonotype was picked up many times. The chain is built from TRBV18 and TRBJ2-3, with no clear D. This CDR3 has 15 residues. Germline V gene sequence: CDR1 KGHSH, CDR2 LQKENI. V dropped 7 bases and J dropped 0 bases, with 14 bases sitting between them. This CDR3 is CASWSAVSSTDTQYF. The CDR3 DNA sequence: TGTGCCAGCTGGTCAGCCGTTTCTAGCACAGATACGCAGTATTTT.

CDR3 sequence: CASSGDSRRDYGYTF. As DNA, the CDR3 is TGTGCCAGCAGTGGGGATTCGAGACGGGACTATGGCTACACCTTC. The J gene is TRBJ1-2, the V gene TRBV25-1; D ambiguous. V lost 4 bases, J lost 3 bases, and 15 bases lay in between. CDR3 length equals 15 residues. Germline V gene sequence: CDR1 MGHDK, CDR2 SYGVNS.

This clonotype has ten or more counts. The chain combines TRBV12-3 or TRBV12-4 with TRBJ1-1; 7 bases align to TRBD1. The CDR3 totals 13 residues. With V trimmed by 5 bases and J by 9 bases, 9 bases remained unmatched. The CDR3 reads CASSQRQGRQAFF. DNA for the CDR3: TGTGCCAGCAGTCAAAGACAGGGACGGCAAGCTTTCTTT.

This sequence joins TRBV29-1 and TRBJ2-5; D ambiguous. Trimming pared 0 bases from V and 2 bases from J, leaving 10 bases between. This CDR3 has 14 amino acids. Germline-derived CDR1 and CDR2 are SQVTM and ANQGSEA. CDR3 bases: TGCAGCGTTGAAGATCTTTTGGCTCAAGAGACCCAGTACTTC. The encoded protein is CSVEDLLAQETQYF.